Listed here are 7 T cell receptor beta chains from one sample, sequenced in a study of cytomegalovirus exposure and HLA in healthy donors. The primer mix had 60 Vbeta and 13 Jbeta primers. Generated by immunoSEQ multiplex PCR, the TCRdb table keeps only in-frame clones and is missing some. The sample lists 90,000 to 140,000 clones; about four fifths were seen once. Specimen: PBMCs. The receptors were gathered from a man younger than 40 in good health and CMV-seronegative.

Remarks on this clone: At one end the junction does not follow the germline gene, possibly because of a read error. V and J are TRBV7-9 and TRBJ2-5; TRBD1 might be the D (5 bases). Germline V gene data show CDR1 as SEHNR and CDR2 as FQNEAQ (reference sequence). The CDR3 spans 16 residues. The CDR3: CSSSIGDRKGKETQYF. The CDR3 region has the DNA TGTTCCAGCAGCATTGGAGACAGAAAGGGAAAAGAGACCCAGTACTTC.

The V gene is TRBV19, the J gene TRBJ2-3, with TRBD1 matching 7 bases. CDR1 and CDR2 from the germline V gene are LNHDA and SQIVND (reference sequence). Trimming cost V 3 bases and J 5 bases; bases outside gene matches: 8. The CDR3 runs to 15 residues. This CDR3 reads CASSMRTGDGDTQYF. The CDR3 DNA sequence: TGTGCCAGTAGTATGAGGACAGGTGATGGAGATACGCAGTATTTT.

This clone was detected only once. A read error may produce the germline difference seen at one junction end. The chain is built from TRBV15 and TRBJ2-2, with 10 nucleotides matching TRBD1. Germline V CDR1 and CDR2: LNHNV, YYDKDF (reference sequence). CDR3 length equals 14 residues. In DNA form, the CDR3 reads TGTGCCACCGGCAGGGACAGGGGTACCGGGGAGCTGTTTTTT. It codes for CATGRDRGTGELFF.

The chain uses TRBV2 and TRBJ2-5, with 9 bases aligning to TRBD2. The germline CDR1 and CDR2 sequences are SNHLY and FYNNEI. The CDR3 is made up of 14 amino acids. Unmatched junction bases numbered 5, after V lost 5 bases and J lost 4 bases. The CDR3 protein is CASSPGLATETQYF. The CDR3, as DNA: TGTGCCAGCAGTCCCGGACTAGCGACAGAGACCCAGTACTTC.

V is TRBV6-1 and J is TRBJ1-5; D might be TRBD1 (6 bases). The CDR3 covers 14 residues. V was trimmed by 6 bases and J by 5 bases, leaving 14 bases between them. The germline CDR1 and CDR2 sequences are MNHNS and SASEGT. CDR3 loop: CASRGFGTHQPQHF. The DNA of the CDR3 is TGTGCCAGCAGGGGGTTTGGGACACATCAGCCCCAGCATTTT.

This chain uses TRBV7-9 with TRBJ1-1; 7 nucleotides align to TRBD1. The CDR3 has 15 amino acids. With 0 bases clipped from V and 5 bases from J, the junction kept 6 bases outside the gene matches. The germline CDR1 and CDR2 sequences are SEHNR and FQNEAQ (reference sequence). CDR3 loop: CASSLAAGGRTEAFF. The CDR3 DNA follows: TGTGCCAGCAGCTTAGCGGCAGGGGGGCGGACTGAAGCTTTCTTT. Using reference TRBV7-9 and TRBJ1-1 for the parts outside the CDR3, the full variable domain is DTGVSQNPRHKITKRGQNVTFRCDPISEHNRLYWYRQTLGQGPEFLTYFQNEAQLEKSRLLSDRFSAERPKGSFSTLEIQRTEQGDSAMYLCASSLAAGGRTEAFFGQGTRLTVV.

The J gene is TRBJ2-7, the V gene TRBV5-1; TRBD2 agrees at 9 bases. The CDR3 spans 15 residues. Germline V lookup: CDR1 SGHRS, CDR2 YFSETQ. The V gene end was trimmed by 0 bases and the J gene end by 0 bases; junction bases not matched to a gene: 1. CDR3 loop: CASSLGGGGSYEQYF. In nucleotides, the CDR3 is TGCGCCAGCAGCTTGGGCGGGGGGGGCTCCTACGAGCAGTACTTC.